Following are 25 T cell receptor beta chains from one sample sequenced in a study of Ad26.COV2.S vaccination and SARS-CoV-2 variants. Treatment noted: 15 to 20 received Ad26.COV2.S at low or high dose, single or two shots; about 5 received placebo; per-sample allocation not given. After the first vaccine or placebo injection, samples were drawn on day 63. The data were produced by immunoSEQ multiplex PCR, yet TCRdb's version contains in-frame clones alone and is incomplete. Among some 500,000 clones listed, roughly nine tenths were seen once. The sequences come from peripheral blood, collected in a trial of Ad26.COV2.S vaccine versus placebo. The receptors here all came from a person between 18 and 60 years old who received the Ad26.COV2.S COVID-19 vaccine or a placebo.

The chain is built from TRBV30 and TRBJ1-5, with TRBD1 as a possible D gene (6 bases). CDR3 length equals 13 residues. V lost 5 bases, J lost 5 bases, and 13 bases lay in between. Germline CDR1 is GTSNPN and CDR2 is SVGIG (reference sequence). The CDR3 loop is CAWERGADQPQHF. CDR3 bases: TGTGCCTGGGAGAGGGGGGCGGATCAGCCCCAGCATTTT.

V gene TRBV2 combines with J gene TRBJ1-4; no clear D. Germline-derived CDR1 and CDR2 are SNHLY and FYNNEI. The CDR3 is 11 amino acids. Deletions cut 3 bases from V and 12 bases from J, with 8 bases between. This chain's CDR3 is CASSDEGQLFF. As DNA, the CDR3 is TGTGCCAGCAGTGATGAAGGACAACTGTTTTTT.

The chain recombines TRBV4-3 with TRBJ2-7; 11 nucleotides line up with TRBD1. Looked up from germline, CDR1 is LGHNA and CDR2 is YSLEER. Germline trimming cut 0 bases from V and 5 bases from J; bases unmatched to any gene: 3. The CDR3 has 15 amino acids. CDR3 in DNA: TGCGCCAGCAGCCAAGACCGGACAGGGGGCGACGAGCAGTACTTC. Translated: CASSQDRTGGDEQYF.

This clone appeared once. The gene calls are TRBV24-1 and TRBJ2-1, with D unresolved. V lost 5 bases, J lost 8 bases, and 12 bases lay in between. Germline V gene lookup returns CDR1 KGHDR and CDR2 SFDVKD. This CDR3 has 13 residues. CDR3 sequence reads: CATSVEERDEQFF. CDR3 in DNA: TGTGCCACCAGTGTAGAAGAACGCGATGAGCAGTTCTTC.

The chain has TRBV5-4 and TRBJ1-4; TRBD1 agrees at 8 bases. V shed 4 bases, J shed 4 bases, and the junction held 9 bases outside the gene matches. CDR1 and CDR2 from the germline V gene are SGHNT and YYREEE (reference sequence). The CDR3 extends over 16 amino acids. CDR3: CASSPTGQGGNEKLFF. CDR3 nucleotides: TGTGCCAGCAGCCCAACCGGACAGGGTGGTAATGAAAAACTGTTTTTT.

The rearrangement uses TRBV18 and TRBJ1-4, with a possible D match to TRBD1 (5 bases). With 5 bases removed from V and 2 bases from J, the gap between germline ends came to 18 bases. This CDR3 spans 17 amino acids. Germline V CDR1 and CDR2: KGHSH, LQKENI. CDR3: CASSARRVGGTNEKLFF. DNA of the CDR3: TGTGCCAGCTCAGCCAGAAGAGTCGGGGGGACTAATGAAAAACTGTTTTTT.

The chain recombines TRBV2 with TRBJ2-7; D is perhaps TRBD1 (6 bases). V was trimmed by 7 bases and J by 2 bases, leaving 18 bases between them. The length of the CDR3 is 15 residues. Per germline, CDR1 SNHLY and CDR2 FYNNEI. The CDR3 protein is CASTYGAGVAYEQYF. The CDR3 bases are TGTGCCAGCACCTACGGGGCAGGGGTAGCCTACGAGCAGTACTTC.

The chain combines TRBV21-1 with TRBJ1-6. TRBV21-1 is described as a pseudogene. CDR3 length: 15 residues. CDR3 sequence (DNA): TGTGCCAGCAGCAAAGCGCTGGACTATAATTCACCCCTCCACTTT. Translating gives CASSKALDYNSPLHF.

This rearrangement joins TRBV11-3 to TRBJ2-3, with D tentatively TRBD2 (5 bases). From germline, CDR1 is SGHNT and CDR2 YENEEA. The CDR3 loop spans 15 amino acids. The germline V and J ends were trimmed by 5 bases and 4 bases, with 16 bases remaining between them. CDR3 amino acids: CASSPLRENADTQYF. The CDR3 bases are TGTGCCAGCAGCCCGCTTAGGGAGAATGCAGATACGCAGTATTTT.

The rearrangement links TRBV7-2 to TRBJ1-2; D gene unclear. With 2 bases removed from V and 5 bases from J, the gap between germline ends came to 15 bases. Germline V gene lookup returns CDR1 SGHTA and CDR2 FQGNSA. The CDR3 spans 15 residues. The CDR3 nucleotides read TGTGCCAGCAGCTTAACGGGATCCTCCCTTTATGGCTACACCTTC. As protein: CASSLTGSSLYGYTF.

CDR3 in DNA: TGTGCCAGCAGTCTCCCCGGGACAGGGCCCTACGAGCAGTACTTC. This gives the protein CASSLPGTGPYEQYF. V is TRBV6-2 or TRBV6-3 and J is TRBJ2-7, with 9 bases identical to TRBD1. Germline V gene data show CDR1 as MNHEY and CDR2 as SVGEGT. The CDR3 runs 15 residues. V shed 5 bases and J 2 bases; nucleotides not matched to a gene: 7.

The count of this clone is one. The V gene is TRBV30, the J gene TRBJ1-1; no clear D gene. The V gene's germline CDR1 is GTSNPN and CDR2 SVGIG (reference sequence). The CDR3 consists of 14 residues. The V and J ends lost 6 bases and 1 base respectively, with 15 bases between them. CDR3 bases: TGTGCCTGCTCTCTCGGCATGGGGAACACTGAAGCTTTCTTT. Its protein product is CACSLGMGNTEAFF.

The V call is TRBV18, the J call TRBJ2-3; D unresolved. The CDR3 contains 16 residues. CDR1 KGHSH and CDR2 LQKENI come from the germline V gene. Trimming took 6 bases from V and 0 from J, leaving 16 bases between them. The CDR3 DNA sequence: TGTGCCAGCTCGCTGAGAGACCCCACTAGCACAGATACGCAGTATTTT. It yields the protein CASSLRDPTSTDTQYF.

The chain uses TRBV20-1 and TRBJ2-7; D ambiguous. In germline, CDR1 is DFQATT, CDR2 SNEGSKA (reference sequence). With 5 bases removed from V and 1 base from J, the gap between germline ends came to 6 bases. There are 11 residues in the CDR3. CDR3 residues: CSAELSYEQYF. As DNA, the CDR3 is TGCAGTGCTGAATTATCCTACGAGCAGTACTTC.

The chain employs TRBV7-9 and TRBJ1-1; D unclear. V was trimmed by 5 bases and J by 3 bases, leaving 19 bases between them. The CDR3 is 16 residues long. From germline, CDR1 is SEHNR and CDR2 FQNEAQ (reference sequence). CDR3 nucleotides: TGTGCCAGCAGCCGCGGGTGGGTCAGCCTTGACACTGAAGCTTTCTTT. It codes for CASSRGWVSLDTEAFF.

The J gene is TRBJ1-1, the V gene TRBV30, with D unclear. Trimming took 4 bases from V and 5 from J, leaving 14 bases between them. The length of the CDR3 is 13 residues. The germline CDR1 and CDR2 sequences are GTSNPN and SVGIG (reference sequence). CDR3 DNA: TGTGCCTGGATAAAAGACCCCGGGACTGAAGCTTTCTTT. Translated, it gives CAWIKDPGTEAFF.

The CDR3 bases are TGTGCCAGCAGCTTTCGGCAGGGTCGGTTTGAAGCTTTCTTT. Protein sequence: CASSFRQGRFEAFF. The chain combines TRBV5-6 with TRBJ1-1; possible D gene TRBD1, 5 bases. The length of the CDR3 is 14 residues. Germline V gene sequence: CDR1 SGHDT, CDR2 YYEEEE. V was trimmed by 2 bases and J by 7 bases, leaving 15 bases between them. The full variable domain, rest sourced from reference TRBV5-6 and TRBJ1-1, is DAGVTQSPTHLIKTRGQQVTLRCSPKSGHDTVSWYQQALGQGPQFIFQYYEEEERQRGNFPDRFSGHQFPNYSSELNVNALLLGDSALYLCASSFRQGRFEAFFGQGTRLTVV.

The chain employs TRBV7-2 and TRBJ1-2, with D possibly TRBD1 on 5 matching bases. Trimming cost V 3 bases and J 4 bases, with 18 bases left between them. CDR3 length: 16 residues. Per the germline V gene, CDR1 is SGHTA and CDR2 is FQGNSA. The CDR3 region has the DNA TGTGCCAGCAGCTTTAGGGGACCTCCTACCCTCTATGGCTACACCTTC. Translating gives CASSFRGPPTLYGYTF. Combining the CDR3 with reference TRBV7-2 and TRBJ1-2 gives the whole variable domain GAGVSQSPSNKVTEKGKDVELRCDPISGHTALYWYRQSLGQGLEFLIYFQGNSAPDKSGLPSDRFSAERTGGSVSTLTIQRTQQEDSAVYLCASSFRGPPTLYGYTFGSGTRLTVV.

CDR3 in amino acids: CASSAVPLNGYTF. The DNA for the CDR3 is TGCGCCAGCAGCGCGGTACCCCTCAATGGCTACACCTTC. This chain uses TRBV5-1 with TRBJ1-2; D gene unclear. This CDR3 is 13 amino acids long. V was clipped by 4 bases and J by 6 bases, with 13 bases between them. Germline loops: CDR1 SGHRS, CDR2 YFSETQ.

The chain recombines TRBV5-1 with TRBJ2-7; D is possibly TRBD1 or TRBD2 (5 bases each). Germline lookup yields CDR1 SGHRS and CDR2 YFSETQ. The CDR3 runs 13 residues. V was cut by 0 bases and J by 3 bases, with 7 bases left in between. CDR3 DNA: TGCGCCAGCAGCTTGGGAGGGGACTACGAGCAGTACTTC. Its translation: CASSLGGDYEQYF.

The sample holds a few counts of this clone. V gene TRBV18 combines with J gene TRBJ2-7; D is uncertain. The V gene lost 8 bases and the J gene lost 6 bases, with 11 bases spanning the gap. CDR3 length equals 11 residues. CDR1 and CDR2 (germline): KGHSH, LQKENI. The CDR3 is CASAEMSEQYF. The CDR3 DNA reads TGTGCCAGCGCCGAGATGAGCGAGCAGTACTTC.

The CDR3, as DNA: TGTGCCATCAGTGCTCGAGGGGTCCGCTCCTACAATGAGCAGTTCTTC. Protein: CAISARGVRSYNEQFF. The chain uses TRBV10-3 and TRBJ2-1; D is perhaps TRBD1 or TRBD2 (5 bases each). The CDR3 is 16 amino acids. V dropped 4 bases and J dropped 0 bases, with 13 bases sitting between them. From germline, CDR1 is ENHRY and CDR2 SYGVKD.

The CDR3 DNA reads as TGTGCCTGGAACAGGGACAGGGTGGGGAACACCATATATTTT. Protein: CAWNRDRVGNTIYF. The chain employs TRBV30 and TRBJ1-3; TRBD1 agrees at 9 bases. The germline gives CDR1 GTSNPN, CDR2 SVGIG (reference sequence). The V and J ends lost 4 bases and 7 bases, in that order; junction bases with no gene match: 8. CDR3 length: 14 amino acids.

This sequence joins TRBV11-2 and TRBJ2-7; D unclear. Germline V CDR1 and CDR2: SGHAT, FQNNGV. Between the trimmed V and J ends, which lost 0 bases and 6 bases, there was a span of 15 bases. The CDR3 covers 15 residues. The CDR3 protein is CASSLDRSFWGEQYF. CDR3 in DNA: TGTGCCAGCAGCTTAGATCGGTCGTTCTGGGGCGAGCAGTACTTC.

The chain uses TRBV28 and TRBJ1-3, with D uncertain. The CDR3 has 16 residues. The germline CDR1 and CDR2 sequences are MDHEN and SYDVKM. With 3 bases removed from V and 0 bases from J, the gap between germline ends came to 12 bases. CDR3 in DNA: TGTGCCAGCAGTTTCCCTGGACTCCTCTCTGGAAACACCATATATTTT. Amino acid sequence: CASSFPGLLSGNTIYF.